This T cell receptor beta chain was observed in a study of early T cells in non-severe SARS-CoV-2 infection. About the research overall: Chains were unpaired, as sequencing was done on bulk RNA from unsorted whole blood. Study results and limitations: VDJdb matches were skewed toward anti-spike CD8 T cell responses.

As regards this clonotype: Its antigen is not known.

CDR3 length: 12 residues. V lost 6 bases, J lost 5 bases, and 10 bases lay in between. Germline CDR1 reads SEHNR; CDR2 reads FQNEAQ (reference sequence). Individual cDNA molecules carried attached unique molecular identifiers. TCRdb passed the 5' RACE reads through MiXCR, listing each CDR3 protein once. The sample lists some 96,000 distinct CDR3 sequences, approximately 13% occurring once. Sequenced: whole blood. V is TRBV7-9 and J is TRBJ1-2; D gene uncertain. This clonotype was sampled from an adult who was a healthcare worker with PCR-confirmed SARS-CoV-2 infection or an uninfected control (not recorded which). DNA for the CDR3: TGTGCCAGCAGGACTGAGACGTATGGCTACACCTTC. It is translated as CASRTETYGYTF.